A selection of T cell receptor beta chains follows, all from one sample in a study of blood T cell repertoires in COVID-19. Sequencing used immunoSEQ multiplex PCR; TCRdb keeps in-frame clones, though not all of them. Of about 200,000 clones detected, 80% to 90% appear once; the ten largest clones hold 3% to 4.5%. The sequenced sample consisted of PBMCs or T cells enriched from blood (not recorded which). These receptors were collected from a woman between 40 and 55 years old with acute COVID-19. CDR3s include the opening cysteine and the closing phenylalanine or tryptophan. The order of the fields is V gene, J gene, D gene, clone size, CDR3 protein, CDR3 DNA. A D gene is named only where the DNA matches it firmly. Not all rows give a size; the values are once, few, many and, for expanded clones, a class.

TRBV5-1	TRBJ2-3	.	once	CASSLSTDTQYF	TGCGCCAGCAGTCTGAGCACAGATACGCAGTATTTT
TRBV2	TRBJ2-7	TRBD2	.	CATKTGTSSYEQYF	TGTGCCACCAAGACCGGGACTAGCTCCTACGAGCAGTACTTC
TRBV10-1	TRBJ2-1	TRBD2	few	CASPLSLAGRANEQFF	TGCGCCAGTCCCCTCAGCCTAGCGGGAAGAGCGAATGAGCAGTTCTTC
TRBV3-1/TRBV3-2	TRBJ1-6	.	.	CASSRTANSPLHF	TGTGCCAGCAGCCGGACAGCCAATTCACCCCTCCACTTT
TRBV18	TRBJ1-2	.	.	CASSPGSGRPYGYTF	TGTGCCAGCTCACCAGGCTCTGGGAGGCCCTATGGCTACACCTTC
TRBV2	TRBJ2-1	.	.	CASTTVSSYNEQFF	TGTGCCAGCACTACCGTTAGCTCCTACAATGAGCAGTTCTTC
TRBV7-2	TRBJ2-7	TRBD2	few	CASSLRLAGEYEQYF	TGTGCCAGCAGCTTGCGCCTAGCGGGAGAATACGAGCAGTACTTC
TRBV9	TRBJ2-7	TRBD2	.	CASSVGDGLAASYEQYF	TGTGCCAGCAGCGTAGGCGATGGACTAGCGGCCTCCTACGAGCAGTACTTC
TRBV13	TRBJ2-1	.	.	CASSLGQGSYNEQFF	TGTGCCAGCAGCTTAGGGCAGGGGTCCTACAATGAGCAGTTCTTC
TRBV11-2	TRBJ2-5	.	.	CASRGLGRETQYF	TGTGCCAGCAGGGGACTTGGGAGGGAGACCCAGTACTTC
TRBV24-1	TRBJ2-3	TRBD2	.	CATSDWGGRGADTQYF	TGTGCCACCAGTGATTGGGGCGGGAGGGGCGCAGATACGCAGTATTTT
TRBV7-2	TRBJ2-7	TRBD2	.	CASSPPGLAVYEQYF	TGTGCCAGCAGCCCGCCGGGACTAGCGGTCTACGAGCAGTACTTC